This T cell receptor beta chain was captured in a study of Tregs in tolerant kidney transplant recipients. This clone came up once. Recipients received nonmyeloablative bone marrow transplants from related graft donors, with transient mixed chimerism. Germline V gives CDR1 SGHRS, CDR2 YFSETQ. The CDR3 runs 14 residues. Deletions cut 2 bases from V and 5 bases from J, with 13 bases between. Data came from immunoSEQ multiplex PCR; TCRdb stores just in-frame clones and leaves some out. The repertoire holds 75,000 to 100,000 clones, with over 85% as singletons. J is TRBJ2-5 and V is TRBV5-1, with D possibly TRBD1 on 5 matching bases. This TCR came from a human patient who received a combined kidney and bone marrow transplant. Some T cells may have originated in the graft donor. The source material was CD4+ T cells from blood (PBMCs), sampled 12 months after the transplant. CDR3 loop: CASSFGATTETQYF. The CDR3, as DNA: TGCGCCAGCAGCTTTGGGGCGACGACGGAGACCCAGTACTTC.